Detailed here is one T cell receptor beta chain. This record belongs to a study of technical replicates of blood from a few donors. The method was immunoSEQ multiplex PCR; TCRdb's version includes in-frame clones alone and lacks a portion of them. This sample yields fewer than 70,000 clones, of which around 83% are seen a single time; approximately 5.4% belongs to the top ten. CDR1 and CDR2 from the germline V gene are GTSNPN and SVGIG (reference sequence). V lost 2 bases to trimming and J lost 2 bases, with 10 bases between them. The CDR3 is 15 amino acids. The sequenced sample was PBMCs. The chain couples TRBV30 to TRBJ1-6, with D tentatively TRBD1 (6 bases). The clonotype originates from a human donor in good health. Some clones in this sample may be carry-over from other donors' samples. CDR3 protein: CAWSPGGPYNSPLHF. In DNA form, the CDR3 reads TGTGCCTGGAGTCCGGGGGGGCCCTATAATTCACCCCTCCACTTT.